This note documents a single TCR beta chain sequence. Original data processing: Nucleated cell counts were estimated from reference gene primer amplification. Sequenced by immunoSEQ multiplex PCR; TCRdb stores in-frame clones only, minus some. That table furnishes V, J and clone size, whereas the DNA furnished D and trimming. The sample holds roughly 68,000 clones, less than 90% seen once. These data are taken from a study of blood T cell repertoires in COVID-19. Study as a whole: In each case, the material was cDNA or gDNA derived from T cells, B-cell-depleted T cells, or PBMCs.

V shed 0 bases and J shed 0 bases, with 24 bases lying between them. Germline V lookup: CDR1 GTSNPN, CDR2 SVGIG (reference sequence). This CDR3 is built from 21 residues. This clonotype originated in a man in his forties or fifties with active COVID-19. The sample taken for sequencing was peripheral blood. V is TRBV30 and J is TRBJ1-6; D is perhaps TRBD1 (6 bases). In nucleotides, the CDR3 is TGTGCCTGGAGTGTAAGACAGGATTGGACACGGACCAGCTCCTATAATTCACCCCTCCACTTT. As protein: CAWSVRQDWTRTSSYNSPLHF.